The text below deals with one TCR beta chain. In the study's own analysis: Reference gene primer amplification gave nucleated cell count estimates. Method: immunoSEQ multiplex PCR; TCRdb's copy keeps in-frame clones and lacks some. The V and J calls and clone size were taken over from that table, and D and trimming were inferred from the DNA. The data contain around 100,000 clones, approximately 84% of them singletons. With 5 bases removed from V and 0 bases from J, the gap between germline ends came to 11 bases. The CDR3 is made up of 14 amino acids. Germline-derived CDR1 and CDR2 are SGHAT and FQNNGV. This specimen comes from a study of blood T cell repertoires in COVID-19. Whole-study context: From the United States, Italy and Spain came samples of acute and convalescent COVID-19. From T cells, B-cell-depleted T cells, or PBMCs came the material, which was cDNA or gDNA.

V and J are TRBV11-2 and TRBJ2-7; D perhaps matches TRBD2 (5 bases). The sequenced sample was peripheral blood. The TCR comes from a human donor in a cohort sampled during active COVID-19. CDR3 coding DNA: TGTGCCAGCAGCGCGGGCGCGAGCTCCTACGAGCAGTACTTC. This translates into CASSAGASSYEQYF.